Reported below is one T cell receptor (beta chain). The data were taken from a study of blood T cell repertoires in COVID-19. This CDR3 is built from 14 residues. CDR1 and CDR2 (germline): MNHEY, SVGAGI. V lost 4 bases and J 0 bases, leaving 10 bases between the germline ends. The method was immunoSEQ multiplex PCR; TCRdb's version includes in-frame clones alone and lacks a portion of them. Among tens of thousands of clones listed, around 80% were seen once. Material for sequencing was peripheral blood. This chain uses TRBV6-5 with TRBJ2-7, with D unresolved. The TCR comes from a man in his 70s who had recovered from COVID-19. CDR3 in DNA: TGTGCCAGCAGTTCATGGCCGATCTCCTACGAGCAGTACTTC. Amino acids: CASSSWPISYEQYF.